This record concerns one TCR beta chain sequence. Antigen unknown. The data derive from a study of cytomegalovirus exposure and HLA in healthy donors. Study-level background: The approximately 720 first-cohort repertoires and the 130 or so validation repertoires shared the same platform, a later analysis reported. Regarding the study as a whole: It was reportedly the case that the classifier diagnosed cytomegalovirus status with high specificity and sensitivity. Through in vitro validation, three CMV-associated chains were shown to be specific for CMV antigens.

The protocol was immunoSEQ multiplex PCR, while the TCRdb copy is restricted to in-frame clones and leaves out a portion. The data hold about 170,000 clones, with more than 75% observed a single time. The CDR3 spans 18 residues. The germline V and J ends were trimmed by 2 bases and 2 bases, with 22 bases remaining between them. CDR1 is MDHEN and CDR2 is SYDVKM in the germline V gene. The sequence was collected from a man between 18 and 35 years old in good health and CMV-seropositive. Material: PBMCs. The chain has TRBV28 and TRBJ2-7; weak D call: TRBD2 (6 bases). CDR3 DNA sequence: TGTGCCAGCAGTTTAGGGTCGTCTCGACTAGTACCCCCCTACGAGCAGTACTTC. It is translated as CASSLGSSRLVPPYEQYF.